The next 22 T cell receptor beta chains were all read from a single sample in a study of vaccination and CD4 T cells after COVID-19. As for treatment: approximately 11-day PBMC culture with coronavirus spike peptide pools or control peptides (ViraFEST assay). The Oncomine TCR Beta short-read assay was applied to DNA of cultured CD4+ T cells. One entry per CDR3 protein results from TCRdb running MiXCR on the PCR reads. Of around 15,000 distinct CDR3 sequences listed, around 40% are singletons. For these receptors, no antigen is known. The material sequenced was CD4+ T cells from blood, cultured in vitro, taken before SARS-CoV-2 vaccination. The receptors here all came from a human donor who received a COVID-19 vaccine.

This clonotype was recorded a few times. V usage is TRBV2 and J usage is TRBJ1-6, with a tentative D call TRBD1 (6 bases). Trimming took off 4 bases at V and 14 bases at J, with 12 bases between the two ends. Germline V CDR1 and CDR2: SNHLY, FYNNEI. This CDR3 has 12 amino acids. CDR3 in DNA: TGTGCCAGCAGTGGAGTGAGGGGGGCCCTCCACTTT. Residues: CASSGVRGALHF.

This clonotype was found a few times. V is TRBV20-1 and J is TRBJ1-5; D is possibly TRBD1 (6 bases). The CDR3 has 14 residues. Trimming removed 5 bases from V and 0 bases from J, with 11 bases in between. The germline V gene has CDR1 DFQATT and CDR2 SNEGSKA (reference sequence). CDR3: CSAPDRNSNQPQHF. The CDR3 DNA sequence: TGCAGTGCTCCGGACAGAAATAGCAATCAGCCCCAGCATTTT.

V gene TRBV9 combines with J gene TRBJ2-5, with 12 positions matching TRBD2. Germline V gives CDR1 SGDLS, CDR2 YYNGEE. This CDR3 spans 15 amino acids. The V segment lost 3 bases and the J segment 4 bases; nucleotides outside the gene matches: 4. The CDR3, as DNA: TGTGCCAGCAGCGCTGGACTAGCGGGGATAGAGACCCAGTACTTC. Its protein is CASSAGLAGIETQYF. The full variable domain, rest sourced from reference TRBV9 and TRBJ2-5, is DSGVTQTPKHLITATGQRVTLRCSPRSGDLSVYWYQQSLDQGLQFLIQYYNGEERAKGNILERFSAQQFPDLHSELNLSSLELGDSALYFCASSAGLAGIETQYFGPGTRLLVL.

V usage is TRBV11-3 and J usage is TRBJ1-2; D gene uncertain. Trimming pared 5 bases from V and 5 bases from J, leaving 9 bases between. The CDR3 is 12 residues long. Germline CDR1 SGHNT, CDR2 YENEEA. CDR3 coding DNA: TGTGCCAGCAGCATTTCTATGTATGGCTACACCTTC. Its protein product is CASSISMYGYTF.

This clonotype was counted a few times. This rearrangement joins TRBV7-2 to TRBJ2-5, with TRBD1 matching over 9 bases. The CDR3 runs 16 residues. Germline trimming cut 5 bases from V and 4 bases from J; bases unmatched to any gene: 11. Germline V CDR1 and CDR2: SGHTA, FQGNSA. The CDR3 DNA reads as TGTGCCAGCAGCGACAACAGGGGGCTGGGAACAGAGACCCAGTACTTC. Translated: CASSDNRGLGTETQYF. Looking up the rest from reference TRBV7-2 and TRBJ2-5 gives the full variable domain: GAGVSQSPSNKVTEKGKDVELRCDPISGHTALYWYRQSLGQGLEFLIYFQGNSAPDKSGLPSDRFSAERTGGSVSTLTIQRTQQEDSAVYLCASSDNRGLGTETQYFGPGTRLLVL.

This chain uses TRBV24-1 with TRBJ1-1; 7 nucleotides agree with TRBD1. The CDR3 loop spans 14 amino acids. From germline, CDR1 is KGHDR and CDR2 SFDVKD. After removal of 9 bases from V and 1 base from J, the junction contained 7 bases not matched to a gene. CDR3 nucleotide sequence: TGTGCCACCTCAGGGACAGCACCGAACACTGAAGCTTTCTTT. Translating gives CATSGTAPNTEAFF.

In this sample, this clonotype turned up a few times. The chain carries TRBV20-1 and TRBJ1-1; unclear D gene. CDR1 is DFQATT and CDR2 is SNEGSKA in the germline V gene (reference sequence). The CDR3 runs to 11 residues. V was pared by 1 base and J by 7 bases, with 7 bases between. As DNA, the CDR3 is TGCAGTGCTAGAGCCCAGAGTGAAGCTTTCTTT. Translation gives CSARAQSEAFF.

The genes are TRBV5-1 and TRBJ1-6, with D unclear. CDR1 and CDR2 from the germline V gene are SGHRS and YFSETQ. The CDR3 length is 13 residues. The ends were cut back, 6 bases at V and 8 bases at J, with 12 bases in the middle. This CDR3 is CASKDYSDSPLHF. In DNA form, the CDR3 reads TGCGCCAGCAAAGACTATTCGGATTCACCCCTCCACTTT.

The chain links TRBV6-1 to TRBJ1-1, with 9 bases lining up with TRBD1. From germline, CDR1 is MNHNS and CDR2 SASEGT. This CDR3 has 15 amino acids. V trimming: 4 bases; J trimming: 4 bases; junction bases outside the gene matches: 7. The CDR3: CASSGMGQGGTEAFF. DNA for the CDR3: TGTGCCAGCAGTGGCATGGGACAGGGAGGCACTGAAGCTTTCTTT.

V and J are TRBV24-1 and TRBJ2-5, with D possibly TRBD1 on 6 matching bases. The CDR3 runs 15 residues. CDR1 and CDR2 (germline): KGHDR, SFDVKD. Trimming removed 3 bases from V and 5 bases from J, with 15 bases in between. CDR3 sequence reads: CATSDAAGDRETQYF. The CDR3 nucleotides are TGTGCCACCAGTGATGCTGCAGGGGATCGGGAGACCCAGTACTTC.

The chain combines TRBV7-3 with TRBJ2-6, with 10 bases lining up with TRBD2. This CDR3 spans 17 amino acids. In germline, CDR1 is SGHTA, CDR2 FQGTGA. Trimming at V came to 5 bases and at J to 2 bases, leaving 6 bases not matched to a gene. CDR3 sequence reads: CASSLTSGEAGANVLTF. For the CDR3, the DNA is TGTGCCAGCAGCCTTACTAGCGGGGAAGCTGGGGCCAACGTCCTGACTTTC. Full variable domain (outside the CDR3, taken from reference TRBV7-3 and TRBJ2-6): GAGVSQTPSNKVTEKGKYVELRCDPISGHTALYWYRQSLGQGPEFLIYFQGTGAADDSGLPNDRFFAVRPEGSVSTLKIQRTERGDSAVYLCASSLTSGEAGANVLTFGAGSRLTVL.

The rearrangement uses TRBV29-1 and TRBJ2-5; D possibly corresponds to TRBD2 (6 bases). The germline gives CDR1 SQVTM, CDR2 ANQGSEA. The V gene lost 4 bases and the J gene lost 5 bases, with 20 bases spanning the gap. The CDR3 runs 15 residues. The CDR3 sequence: CSVVRVPGEGETQYF. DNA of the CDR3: TGCAGCGTTGTTAGAGTGCCGGGGGAAGGGGAGACCCAGTACTTC.

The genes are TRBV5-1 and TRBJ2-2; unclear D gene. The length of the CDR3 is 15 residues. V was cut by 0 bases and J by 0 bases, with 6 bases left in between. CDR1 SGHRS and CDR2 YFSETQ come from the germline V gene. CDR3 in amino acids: CASSLAVANTGELFF. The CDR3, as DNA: TGCGCCAGCAGCTTGGCCGTGGCGAACACCGGGGAGCTGTTTTTT.

This chain's CDR3 is CASSIGGTGFDGYTF. CDR3 coding DNA: TGTGCCAGTAGTATAGGCGGGACAGGGTTTGATGGCTACACCTTC. V gene TRBV19 combines with J gene TRBJ1-2, with 9 nucleotides matching TRBD1. CDR1 is LNHDA, CDR2 SQIVND, per germline (reference sequence). V was pared by 1 base and J by 6 bases, with 6 bases of the junction left unmatched. This CDR3 region has 15 residues. Looking up the rest from reference TRBV19 and TRBJ1-2 gives the full variable domain: DGGITQSPKYLFRKEGQNVTLSCEQNLNHDAMYWYRQDPGQGLRLIYYSQIVNDFQKGDIAEGYSVSREKKESFPLTVTSAQKNPTAFYLCASSIGGTGFDGYTFGSGTRLTVV.

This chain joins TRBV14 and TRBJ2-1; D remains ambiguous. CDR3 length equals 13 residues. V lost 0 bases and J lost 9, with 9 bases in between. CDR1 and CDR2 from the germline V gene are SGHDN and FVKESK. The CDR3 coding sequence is TGTGCCAGCAGCCAAGATCTAGGGTTTGAGCAGTTCTTC. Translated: CASSQDLGFEQFF.

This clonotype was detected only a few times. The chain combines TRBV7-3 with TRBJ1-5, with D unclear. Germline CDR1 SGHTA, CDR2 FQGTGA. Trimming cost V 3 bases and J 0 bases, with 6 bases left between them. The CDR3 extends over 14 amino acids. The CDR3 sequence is CASSFRLSNQPQHF. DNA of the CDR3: TGTGCCAGCAGCTTTAGGCTTAGCAATCAGCCCCAGCATTTT.

CDR3: CASRKTSGRSTDTQYF. In DNA, the CDR3 is TGTGCCAGCCGAAAGACTAGCGGGCGAAGTACAGATACGCAGTATTTT. This sequence joins TRBV2 and TRBJ2-3, with 10 bases that match TRBD2. This CDR3 contains 16 residues. J was trimmed by 3 bases and V by 8 bases; bases with no gene match: 11. Germline V CDR1 and CDR2: SNHLY, FYNNEI.

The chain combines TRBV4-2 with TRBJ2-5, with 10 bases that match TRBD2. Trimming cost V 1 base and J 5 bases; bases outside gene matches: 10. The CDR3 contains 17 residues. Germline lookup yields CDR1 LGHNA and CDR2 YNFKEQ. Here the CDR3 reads CASSQVTQAGGLETQYF. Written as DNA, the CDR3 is TGTGCCAGCAGCCAAGTCACCCAAGCGGGGGGGCTGGAGACCCAGTACTTC.

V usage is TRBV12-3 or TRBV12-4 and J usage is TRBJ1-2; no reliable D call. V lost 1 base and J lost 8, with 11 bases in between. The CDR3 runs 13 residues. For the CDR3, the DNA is TGTGCCAGCAGTTTAGGTCGCACACGCGGCTACACCTTC. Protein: CASSLGRTRGYTF.

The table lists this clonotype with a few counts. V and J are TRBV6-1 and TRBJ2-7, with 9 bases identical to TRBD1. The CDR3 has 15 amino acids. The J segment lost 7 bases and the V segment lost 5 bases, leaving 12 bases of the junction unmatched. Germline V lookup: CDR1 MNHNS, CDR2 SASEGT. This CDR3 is CASSPGTGSASEQYF. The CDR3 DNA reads TGTGCCAGCAGTCCCGGGACAGGGTCCGCTTCGGAGCAGTACTTC.

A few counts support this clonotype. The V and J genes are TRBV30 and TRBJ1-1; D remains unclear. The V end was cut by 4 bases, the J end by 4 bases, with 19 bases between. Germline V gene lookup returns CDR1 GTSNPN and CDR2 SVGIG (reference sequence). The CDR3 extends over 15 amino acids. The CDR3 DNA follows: TGTGCCTGGACGGCCGGAGTTAATTTTGCCACTGAAGCTTTCTTT. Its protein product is CAWTAGVNFATEAFF. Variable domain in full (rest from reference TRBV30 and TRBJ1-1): SQTIHQWPATLVQPVGSPLSLECTVEGTSNPNLYWYRQAAGRGLQLLFYSVGIGQISSEVPQNLSASRPQDRQFILSSKKLLLSDSGFYLCAWTAGVNFATEAFFGQGTRLTVV.

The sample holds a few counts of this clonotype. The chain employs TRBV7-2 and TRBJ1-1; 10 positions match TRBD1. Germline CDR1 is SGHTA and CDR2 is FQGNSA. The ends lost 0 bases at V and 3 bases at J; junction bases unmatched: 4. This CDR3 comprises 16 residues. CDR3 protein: CASSLARTGGYTEAFF. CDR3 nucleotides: TGTGCCAGCAGCTTAGCCCGGACAGGGGGGTACACTGAAGCTTTCTTT.